This T cell receptor (beta chain) was identified in a study of vaccination and CD4 T cells after COVID-19. On this clonotype: Its specificity is not known.

With the Oncomine TCR Beta short-read assay, DNA from cultured CD4+ T cells was sequenced. MiXCR, applied by TCRdb to the PCR reads, yields one record per CDR3 protein. The table lists roughly 14,000 distinct CDR3 sequences, about two fifths of them singletons. Documented treatment: approximately 9-day PBMC culture with coronavirus spike peptide pools or control peptides (ViraFEST assay). Sequencing used CD4+ T cells from blood, cultured in vitro, obtained before SARS-CoV-2 vaccination. The TCR was taken from a human donor who had recovered from COVID-19.

The DNA for the CDR3 is TGTGCCAGCAATAGGGACGGCTCCTACGAGCAGTACTTC. It codes for CASNRDGSYEQYF. The chain joins TRBV2 to TRBJ2-7; D is perhaps TRBD1 or TRBD2 (5 bases each). V was cut by 7 bases and J by 0 bases, with 10 bases left in between. This CDR3 has 13 amino acids. Germline lookup yields CDR1 SNHLY and CDR2 FYNNEI. The variable domain in full, completed from reference TRBV2 and TRBJ2-7, reads EPEVTQTPSHQVTQMGQEVILRCVPISNHLYFYWYRQILGQKVEFLVSFYNNEISEKSEIFDDQFSVERPDGSNFTLKIRSTKLEDSAMYFCASNRDGSYEQYFGPGTRLTVT.